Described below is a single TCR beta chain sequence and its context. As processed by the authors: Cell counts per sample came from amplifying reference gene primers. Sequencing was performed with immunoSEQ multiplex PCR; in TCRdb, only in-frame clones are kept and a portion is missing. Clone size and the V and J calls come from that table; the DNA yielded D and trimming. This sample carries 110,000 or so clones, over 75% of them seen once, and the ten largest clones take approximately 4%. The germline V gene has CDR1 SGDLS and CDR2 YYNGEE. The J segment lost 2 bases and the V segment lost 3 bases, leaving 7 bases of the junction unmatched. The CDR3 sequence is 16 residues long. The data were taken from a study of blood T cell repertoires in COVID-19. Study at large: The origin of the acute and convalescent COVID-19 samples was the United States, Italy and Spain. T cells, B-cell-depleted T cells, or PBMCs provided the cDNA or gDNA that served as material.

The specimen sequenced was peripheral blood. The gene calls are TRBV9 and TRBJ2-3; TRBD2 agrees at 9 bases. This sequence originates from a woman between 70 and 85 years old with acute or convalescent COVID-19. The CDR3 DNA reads TGTGCCAGCAGCGCCCGAGCGGGGGGTACCACAGATACGCAGTATTTT. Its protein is CASSARAGGTTDTQYF.